This entry lists 14 T cell receptor beta chains sequenced from one sample in a study of shared clonotypes between healthy human individuals. Assay: immunoSEQ multiplex PCR; the TCRdb copy retains only in-frame clones and omits some. The table lists approximately 99,000 clones, about 70% of them singletons. The sequencing input was memory CD8+ T cells sorted from blood. Subset of the sample: CD45RO+ cells pooled with CCR7-negative TemRA cells. The receptors originated from a woman in her 30s in good health.

The chain employs TRBV25-1 and TRBJ2-3, with 8 bases identical to TRBD1. V lost 10 bases to trimming and J lost 6 bases; unmatched junction nucleotides: 12. The CDR3 is 14 amino acids. Germline V gene lookup returns CDR1 MGHDK and CDR2 SYGVNS. The CDR3: CATVGQESWDTQYF. The CDR3 coding sequence is TGTGCCACCGTGGGACAGGAGTCTTGGGATACGCAGTATTTT.

This clone has a handful of counts. The chain links TRBV7-6 to TRBJ2-2; 8 bases map to TRBD2. V lost 5 bases to trimming and J lost 5 bases; unmatched junction nucleotides: 13. Germline V gene sequence: CDR1 SGHVS, CDR2 FNYEAQ. This CDR3 comprises 17 residues. The CDR3 is CASSPRGAGGNTGELFF. CDR3 sequence (DNA): TGTGCCAGCAGCCCCCGGGGTGCGGGAGGTAATACCGGGGAGCTGTTTTTT.

This clone showed up just a few times. The same CDR3 is also encoded by other DNA sequences in this sample. This chain connects TRBV9 to TRBJ2-3; D possibly uses TRBD1 or TRBD2 (6 bases each). V was shortened by 0 bases and J by 6 bases, with 11 bases between the two germline ends. Germline V gives CDR1 SGDLS, CDR2 YYNGEE. This CDR3 comprises 14 residues. In DNA, the CDR3 is TGTGCCAGCAGCGTAGGAGGGGGGAGTGATACGCAGTATTTT. It is translated as CASSVGGGSDTQYF. Full variable domain (rest looked up from reference TRBV9 and TRBJ2-3): DSGVTQTPKHLITATGQRVTLRCSPRSGDLSVYWYQQSLDQGLQFLIQYYNGEERAKGNILERFSAQQFPDLHSELNLSSLELGDSALYFCASSVGGGSDTQYFGPGTRLTVL.

This rearrangement joins TRBV6-6 to TRBJ2-7; tentatively, D is TRBD1 (5 bases). The CDR3 contains 14 residues. Germline assignment: CDR1 MNHNY and CDR2 SVGAGI (reference sequence). Trimming removed 11 bases from V and 1 base from J, with 18 bases in between. The CDR3 DNA is TGTGCCCCCAGTCAGGGTAAGAAGTCCTACGAGCAGTACTTC. This sequence encodes CAPSQGKKSYEQYF.

This clone was counted ten times or more. The rearrangement joins TRBV4-2 to TRBJ2-5; a possible D gene is TRBD1 (5 bases). This CDR3 comprises 15 residues. The germline CDR1 and CDR2 sequences are LGHNA and YNFKEQ. V lost 6 bases and J lost 1, with 15 bases in between. The CDR3 sequence is CASSTNGQPQETQYF. The CDR3 nucleotides read TGTGCCAGCAGTACTAATGGACAACCCCAAGAGACCCAGTACTTC.

On this clone: The same CDR3 also results from other DNA sequences found in this sample. As DNA, the CDR3 is TGTGCCAGCAGCTTAATTCAAACGGGAGGGTCCTACGAGCAGTACTTC. Translation: CASSLIQTGGSYEQYF. The J gene is TRBJ2-7, the V gene TRBV7-9; 8 nucleotides agree with TRBD2. CDR1 is SEHNR and CDR2 is FQNEAQ in the germline V gene (reference sequence). The CDR3 length is 16 residues. The V segment lost 2 bases and the J segment 1 base; nucleotides outside the gene matches: 7.

The chain has TRBV9 and TRBJ1-1; possible D gene TRBD1, 5 bases. Germline CDR1 is SGDLS and CDR2 is YYNGEE. V shed 7 bases and J shed 0 bases, with 13 bases lying between them. The CDR3 loop spans 14 amino acids. CDR3 residues: CASGSTAMNTEAFF. The CDR3 DNA follows: TGTGCCAGCGGCTCGACAGCGATGAACACTGAAGCTTTCTTT.

The CDR3 loop reads CASRPVGEGGYTF. CDR3 sequence (DNA): TGTGCCAGCCGGCCGGTGGGAGAAGGGGGCTACACCTTC. The chain recombines TRBV27 with TRBJ1-2; D gene ambiguous. This CDR3 has 13 residues. Trimming cost V 8 bases and J 8 bases, with 18 bases left between them. Germline loops: CDR1 MNHEY, CDR2 SMNVEV (reference sequence).

This clone turned up a few times. V and J are TRBV28 and TRBJ2-3, with 11 positions matching TRBD2. This CDR3 spans 15 amino acids. Looked up from germline, CDR1 is MDHEN and CDR2 is SYDVKM. Germline trimming cut 7 bases from V and 3 bases from J; bases unmatched to any gene: 6. The CDR3 DNA reads TGTGCCAGCACCCCAACTAGCGGGAGTACAGATACGCAGTATTTT. This sequence encodes CASTPTSGSTDTQYF. Full variable domain (missing parts from reference TRBV28 and TRBJ2-3): DVKVTQSSRYLVKRTGEKVFLECVQDMDHENMFWYRQDPGLGLRLIYFSYDVKMKEKGDIPEGYSVSREKKERFSLILESASTNQTSMYLCASTPTSGSTDTQYFGPGTRLTVL.

This chain connects TRBV30 to TRBJ2-7; 12 bases map to TRBD2. J lost 4 bases, V lost 1 base, and 5 bases had no gene match. CDR1 is GTSNPN, CDR2 SVGIG, per germline (reference sequence). The CDR3 covers 15 residues. The CDR3 DNA reads TGTGCCTGGAGTGGAAGACTAGCGGGAGTTTACGAGCAGTACTTC. It codes for CAWSGRLAGVYEQYF.

The J gene is TRBJ2-3, the V gene TRBV4-3; D remains ambiguous. V shed 1 base and J shed 6 bases, with 2 bases lying between them. The V gene's germline CDR1 is LGHNA and CDR2 YSLEER. The CDR3 is made up of 11 amino acids. CDR3 DNA: TGCGCCAGCAGCCAAGTGGATACGCAGTATTTT. Protein product: CASSQVDTQYF.

V is TRBV9 and J is TRBJ2-7; D unresolved. Deletions cut 4 bases from V and 2 bases from J, with 13 bases between. The germline CDR1 and CDR2 sequences are SGDLS and YYNGEE. This CDR3 contains 14 residues. The CDR3 bases are TGTGCCAGCAGCCACGGCGGAACCCCCTACGAGCAGTACTTC. This codes for CASSHGGTPYEQYF.

The genes are TRBV29-1 and TRBJ1-2; the D gene is possibly TRBD1 (5 bases). The CDR3 extends over 15 amino acids. Trimming stripped 0 bases from V and 8 bases from J, with 19 bases between. Germline V lookup: CDR1 SQVTM, CDR2 ANQGSEA. This CDR3 reads CSVEEGTEISRGYTF. In DNA, the CDR3 is TGCAGCGTTGAAGAGGGGACGGAAATTTCTCGAGGCTACACCTTC.

The rearrangement uses TRBV19 and TRBJ1-2, with unresolved D. The CDR3 is made up of 13 amino acids. V was pared by 8 bases and J by 7 bases, with 17 bases between. Germline CDR1 LNHDA, CDR2 SQIVND (reference sequence). CDR3 loop: CASRHTTRTGYTF. The CDR3 nucleotides read TGTGCCAGTCGACATACGACAAGGACTGGCTACACCTTC.